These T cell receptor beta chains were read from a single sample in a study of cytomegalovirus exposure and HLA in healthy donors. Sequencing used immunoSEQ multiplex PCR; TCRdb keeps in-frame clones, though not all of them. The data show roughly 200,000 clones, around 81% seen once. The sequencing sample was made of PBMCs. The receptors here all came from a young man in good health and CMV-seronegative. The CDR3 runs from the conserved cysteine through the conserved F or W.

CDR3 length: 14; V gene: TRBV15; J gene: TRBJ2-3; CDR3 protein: CATSRDRGADTQYF
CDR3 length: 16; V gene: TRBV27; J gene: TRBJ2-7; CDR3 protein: CASSLGWTGPSYEQYF
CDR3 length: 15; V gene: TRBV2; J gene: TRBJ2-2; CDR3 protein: CASSGLVGVGGELFF
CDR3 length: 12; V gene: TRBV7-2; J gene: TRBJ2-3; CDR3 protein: CASSLPSGTQYF
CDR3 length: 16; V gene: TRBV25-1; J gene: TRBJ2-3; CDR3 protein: CASSQTRTEITDTQYF
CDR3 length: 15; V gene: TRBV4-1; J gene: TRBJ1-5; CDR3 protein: CASSQDPGGGQPQHF
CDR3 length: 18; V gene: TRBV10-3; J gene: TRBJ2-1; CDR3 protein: CAISELVNSGRAYNEQFF
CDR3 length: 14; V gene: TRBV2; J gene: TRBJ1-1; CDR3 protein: CASRRTGSWTEAFF
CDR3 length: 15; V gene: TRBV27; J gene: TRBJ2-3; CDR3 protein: CASSSLAGVVDTQYF
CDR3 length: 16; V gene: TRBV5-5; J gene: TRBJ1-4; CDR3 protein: CASSLQGLTTNEKLFF
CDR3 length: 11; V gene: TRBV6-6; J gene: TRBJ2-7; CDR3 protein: CASSRLYEQYF
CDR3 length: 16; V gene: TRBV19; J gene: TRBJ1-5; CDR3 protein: CASSLVGGAVWQPQHF
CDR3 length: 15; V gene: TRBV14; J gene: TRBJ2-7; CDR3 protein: CASSQRVGVGNEQYF
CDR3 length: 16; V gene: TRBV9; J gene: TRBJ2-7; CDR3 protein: CASSPSFSGPRIEQYF
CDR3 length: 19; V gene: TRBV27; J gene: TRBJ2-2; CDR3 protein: CASSLYGGLAGVRTGELFF
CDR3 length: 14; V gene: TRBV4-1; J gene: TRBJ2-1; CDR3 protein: CASSQVTGYNEQFF
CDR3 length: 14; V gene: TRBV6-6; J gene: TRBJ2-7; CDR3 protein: CASSAGTGLYEQYF
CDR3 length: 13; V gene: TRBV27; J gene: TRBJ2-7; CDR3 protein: CASSFRGSYEQYF
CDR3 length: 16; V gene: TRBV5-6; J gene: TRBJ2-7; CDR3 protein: CASSLNLAGYSYEQYF